These 11 T cell receptor beta chains share one sample of origin, sequenced in a study of T cell clonality in common variable immunodeficiency. Regarding the study as a whole: Fewer deletions and N-nucleotide insertions were reportedly seen in common variable immunodeficiency TCR beta sequences.

These receptors lack a known antigen. Using immunoSEQ multiplex PCR, the repertoire was profiled, and TCRdb retains in-frame clones only, with some absent. Singletons are absent from the sample, which has over 11,000 clones. The sequenced sample consisted of peripheral blood mononuclear cells. The receptors were sampled from a human donor with common variable immunodeficiency.

A word on this clone: The read terminates 3 residues before the CDR3 end, so the remaining end is supplied by the germline J gene. The chain carries TRBV19 and TRBJ2-7, with TRBD1 matching 7 bases. The junction had 9 bases not matched to a gene; V was cut back by 4 bases and J by 3 bases. The germline gives CDR1 LNHDA, CDR2 SQIVND (reference sequence). The CDR3 consists of 15 residues. The CDR3: CASSTGTVLFYEQYF. The sequenced CDR3 bases are TGTGCCAGTAGTACCGGGACAGTGTTATTCTACGAG.

In this sample, this clone turned up a few times. The part of the CDR3 DNA that was read is TGTGCCAGCAGGATAGGGGGGGGTGGCTACAATGAG. Encoded protein: CASRIGGGGYNE. Given in full, the CDR3 is CASRIGGGGYNEQFF. V gene TRBV7-2 combines with J gene TRBJ2-1; D perhaps matches TRBD2 (7 bases). The CDR3 end lies 3 residues beyond the end of the read and is filled in from the germline J gene. V was trimmed by 6 bases and J by 3 bases, leaving 15 bases between them. Looked up from germline, CDR1 is SGHTA and CDR2 is FQGNSA. This CDR3 spans 15 amino acids. Combining the CDR3 with reference TRBV7-2 and TRBJ2-1 gives the whole variable domain GAGVSQSPSNKVTEKGKDVELRCDPISGHTALYWYRQSLGQGLEFLIYFQGNSAPDKSGLPSDRFSAERTGGSVSTLTIQRTQQEDSAVYLCASRIGGGGYNEQFFGPGTRLTVL.

With respect to this clone: The sequenced fragment ends 3 residues before the CDR3 boundary, so the rest is inferred from the germline J gene. The J gene is TRBJ1-4, the V gene TRBV6-2 or TRBV6-3, with TRBD1 identical over 9 bases. The germline CDR1 and CDR2 sequences are MNHEY and SVGEGT. There are 16 residues in the CDR3. The V and J ends lost 5 bases and 1 base, in that order; junction bases with no gene match: 5. CDR3 in amino acids: CASSRHRGQTNEKLFF. The part of the CDR3 DNA that was read is TGTGCCAGCAGTCGCCACAGGGGGCAAACTAATGAAAAA.

Of note for this clone: The read terminates 3 residues before the CDR3 end, so the remaining end is supplied by the germline J gene. This rearrangement joins TRBV19 to TRBJ2-2, with 7 bases lining up with TRBD1. CDR1 is LNHDA and CDR2 is SQIVND in the germline V gene (reference sequence). V shed 5 bases, J shed 5 bases, and the junction held 8 bases outside the gene matches. The CDR3 sequence is 15 residues long. Incomplete CDR3 DNA: TGTGCCAGTAGTTTAAACAGGGGTGGTACCGGGGAG. Its protein is CASSLNRGGTGE. In full, the CDR3 reads CASSLNRGGTGELFF.

Notes on this clone: The CDR3 end falls 3 residues outside the read, so it is completed with the germline J gene. This chain links TRBV6-4 with TRBJ2-3; 8 bases agree with TRBD2. The germline CDR1 and CDR2 sequences are MRHNA and SNTAGT. CDR3 length: 15 residues. V lost 0 bases, J lost 5 bases, and 4 bases stayed unmatched. The CDR3: CASSDSGTSGDTQYF. The sequenced part of the CDR3 DNA is TGTGCCAGCAGTGACTCAGGGACTAGTGGAGATACG.

By share, this clone ranks as medium-sized. With the read ending 3 residues before the CDR3 end, the germline J gene is used to fill in that end. The chain has TRBV20-1 and TRBJ1-5; maybe TRBD1 (5 bases). Trimming removed 0 bases from V and 7 bases from J, with 13 bases in between. The CDR3 runs 14 residues. Germline V gene sequence: CDR1 DFQATT, CDR2 SNEGSKA (reference sequence). CDR3 bases read: TGCAGTGCTAGAGATGGGGGGTCCCGCCAGCCC. This codes for CSARDGGSRQP. In full, the CDR3 reads CSARDGGSRQPQHF.

This clone has only a few counts. The read ends 3 residues early relative to the CDR3; the germline J gene fills the gap. The V call is TRBV7-9, the J call TRBJ2-1, with no clear D. V shed 2 bases and J shed 9 bases, with 14 bases lying between them. Germline V gives CDR1 SEHNR, CDR2 FQNEAQ (reference sequence). The CDR3 loop spans 14 amino acids. The CDR3 spells CASSLYAREVEQFF. CDR3 DNA (partial): TGTGCCAGCAGCTTATATGCTAGAGAGGTTGAG.

This clone was seen a few times. Sequencing ends 3 residues short of the CDR3 end; the germline J gene provides the rest. The rearrangement links TRBV7-9 to TRBJ2-7; D remains ambiguous. Trimming took 5 bases from V and 2 from J, leaving 13 bases between them. CDR1 and CDR2 from the germline V gene are SEHNR and FQNEAQ (reference sequence). The CDR3 covers 14 residues. CDR3 in amino acids: CASSPGLAPYEQYF. The sequenced part of the CDR3 DNA is TGTGCCAGCAGCCCGGGTTTAGCCCCCTACGAG.

About this clone: The observed sequence ends 3 residues before the CDR3 terminus, with the missing tail filled in from the germline J gene. The V gene is TRBV7-3, the J gene TRBJ2-3, with 10 bases fitting TRBD2. The CDR3 has 14 residues. The germline V gene has CDR1 SGHTA and CDR2 FQGTGA. V was clipped by 5 bases and J by 6 bases; unmatched bases: 5. The sequenced part of the CDR3 DNA is TGTGCCAGCAGCAATGGACTAGCGGCTGATACG. Its translation is CASSNGLAADT. The whole CDR3 protein reads CASSNGLAADTQYF.

This clone was counted between two and nine times. The read stops 3 residues short of the end of the CDR3; the missing end is completed from the germline J gene. V usage is TRBV2 and J usage is TRBJ2-3; D may be TRBD1 (6 bases). The CDR3 has 12 amino acids. The germline CDR1 and CDR2 sequences are SNHLY and FYNNEI. V was pared by 3 bases and J by 6 bases, with 7 bases between. Here the CDR3 reads CASSEGADTQYF. The sequenced part of the CDR3 DNA is TGTGCCAGCAGTGAGGGGGCGGATACG.

Remarks on this clone: The read ends 3 residues before the CDR3 terminus; that terminus is restored from the germline J gene. The V call is TRBV18, the J call TRBJ2-3, with TRBD2 matching 9 bases. V was pared by 4 bases and J by 4 bases, with 9 bases of the junction left unmatched. This CDR3 has 16 amino acids. Germline V lookup: CDR1 KGHSH, CDR2 LQKENI. The covered CDR3 bases are TGTGCCAGCTCACGCGTCGAGCGGGGGGTTTCAGATACG. It is translated as CASSRVERGVSDT. The entire CDR3 protein reads CASSRVERGVSDTQYF.